The 21 T cell receptor beta chains presented below share a single source sample, sequenced in a study of shared clonotypes between healthy human individuals. Measured with immunoSEQ multiplex PCR; TCRdb has only the in-frame clones, and not every one. The repertoire has around 940,000 clones, 70% to 85% of them found once; the top ten carry about 1.5%. Sequencing was done on a sample of memory CD4+ T cells sorted from blood. Subset reported: CD45RA-negative fraction. Receptor source: a man between 18 and 35 years old in good health.

The rearrangement links TRBV29-1 to TRBJ2-3, with 9 bases aligning to TRBD2. Germline V lookup: CDR1 SQVTM, CDR2 ANQGSEA. V was clipped by 5 bases and J by 0 bases; unmatched bases: 6. The CDR3 sequence is 15 residues long. The CDR3 loop reads CSVRQLAGSTDTQYF. CDR3 in DNA: TGCAGCGTTCGGCAGCTAGCGGGGAGCACAGATACGCAGTATTTT.

The gene calls are TRBV7-8 and TRBJ1-2; no firm D call. V dropped 4 bases and J dropped 4 bases, with 13 bases sitting between them. The CDR3 covers 14 residues. Germline CDR1 SGHVS, CDR2 FQNEAQ. CDR3 bases: TGTGCCAGCAGCTCGGACCTTAACGCCTATGGCTACACCTTC. Its translation is CASSSDLNAYGYTF.

Only a few counts were recorded for this clone. This chain connects TRBV7-2 to TRBJ2-7; 10 bases line up with TRBD2. The CDR3 consists of 14 residues. J gave up 7 bases and V 5 bases, and 8 bases lay outside the gene matches. Germline V gives CDR1 SGHTA, CDR2 FQGNSA. The CDR3 sequence: CASSRWTSGAEQYF. The CDR3 nucleotides are TGTGCCAGCAGCCGCTGGACTAGCGGCGCAGAGCAGTACTTC.

The V and J genes are TRBV7-9 and TRBJ2-7, with D perhaps matching TRBD1 (5 bases). Germline V gives CDR1 SEHNR, CDR2 FQNEAQ (reference sequence). The ends were cut back, 2 bases at V and 7 bases at J, with 9 bases in the middle. There are 12 residues in the CDR3. CDR3 DNA sequence: TGTGCCAGCAGCTTATTTACAGGAGAGCAGTACTTC. Translating it yields CASSLFTGEQYF.

This clone was seen more than once but under ten times. V gene TRBV11-1 combines with J gene TRBJ1-1, with 9 bases matching TRBD1. CDR3 length: 15 amino acids. Trimming at V came to 4 bases and at J to 4 bases, leaving 7 bases not matched to a gene. Germline V gene lookup returns CDR1 SGHAT and CDR2 FQDESV (reference sequence). The CDR3 nucleotides are TGTGCCAGCAGCTGGCGCGGACAGGGGAGCACTGAAGCTTTCTTT. The encoded protein is CASSWRGQGSTEAFF.

CDR3 in amino acids: CASSSGRSNQPQHF. CDR3 DNA: TGTGCCAGTAGCTCCGGACGGTCCAATCAGCCCCAGCATTTT. The J gene is TRBJ1-5, the V gene TRBV19, with D hard to call. V lost 6 bases to trimming and J lost 3 bases, with 12 bases between them. The germline V gene has CDR1 LNHDA and CDR2 SQIVND (reference sequence). There are 14 residues in the CDR3. Combining the CDR3 with reference TRBV19 and TRBJ1-5 gives the whole variable domain DGGITQSPKYLFRKEGQNVTLSCEQNLNHDAMYWYRQDPGQGLRLIYYSQIVNDFQKGDIAEGYSVSREKKESFPLTVTSAQKNPTAFYLCASSSGRSNQPQHFGDGTRLSIL.

The V call is TRBV10-3, the J call TRBJ1-1; D gene ambiguous. V lost 4 bases to trimming and J lost 1 base, with 7 bases between them. This CDR3 is built from 13 residues. CDR1 is ENHRY and CDR2 is SYGVKD in the germline V gene. CDR3: CAISGGTNTEAFF. The CDR3 DNA sequence: TGTGCCATCAGTGGCGGAACGAACACTGAAGCTTTCTTT.

The chain recombines TRBV28 with TRBJ2-7, with TRBD2 matching 8 bases. The length of the CDR3 is 18 residues. V lost 2 bases and J lost 1; bases outside the gene matches: 13. Germline assignment: CDR1 MDHEN and CDR2 SYDVKM. The CDR3 sequence: CASSLVRGGSGASYEQYF. In nucleotides, the CDR3 is TGTGCCAGCAGTTTAGTAAGGGGCGGTAGCGGGGCTTCCTACGAGCAGTACTTC.

The chain combines TRBV5-8 with TRBJ1-5; tentatively, D is TRBD1 (6 bases). This CDR3 is built from 16 residues. The V end lost 4 bases, the J end lost 3 bases, and 17 bases lay between the germline ends. Germline V gene lookup returns CDR1 SGHTS and CDR2 YDEGEE. CDR3 DNA sequence: TGTGCCAGCAGCCCAAAGGGGGGGGTTTACAATCAGCCCCAGCATTTT. This encodes CASSPKGGVYNQPQHF.

On this clone: A junction end diverges from the germline sequence, so it may reflect a read error. V gene TRBV7-7 combines with J gene TRBJ2-7, with TRBD2 matching over 7 bases. Looked up from germline, CDR1 is SSHAT and CDR2 is FNYEAQ (reference sequence). The CDR3 is made up of 15 amino acids. This chain's CDR3 is CASSLGAGVPYEQYF. DNA of the CDR3: TGTGCTAGCAGCTTAGGGGCGGGAGTCCCCTACGAGCAGTACTTC.

Turning to this clone: This CDR3 is also generated by other DNA sequences in the sample. The chain joins TRBV18 to TRBJ1-1; D gene uncertain. There are 13 residues in the CDR3. Trimming removed 3 bases from V and 0 bases from J, with 5 bases in between. The germline CDR1 and CDR2 sequences are KGHSH and LQKENI. CDR3 in amino acids: CASSPGLNTEAFF. As DNA, the CDR3 is TGTGCCAGCTCACCGGGTCTGAACACTGAAGCTTTCTTT. Full variable domain (remainder filled in from reference TRBV18 and TRBJ1-1): NAGVMQNPRHLVRRRGQEARLRCSPMKGHSHVYWYRQLPEEGLKFMVYLQKENIIDESGMPKERFSAEFPKEGPSILRIQQVVRGDSAAYFCASSPGLNTEAFFGQGTRLTVV.

The gene calls are TRBV6-5 and TRBJ1-1; D possibly corresponds to TRBD1 (5 bases). The CDR3 runs 16 residues. Trimming stripped 0 bases from V and 1 base from J, with 12 bases between. Per germline, CDR1 MNHEY and CDR2 SVGAGI. CDR3 region: CASSYSIWTPNTEAFF. CDR3 nucleotide sequence: TGTGCCAGCAGTTACTCGATTTGGACACCGAACACTGAAGCTTTCTTT.

The chain links TRBV5-1 to TRBJ1-6; tentative D call: TRBD1 (5 bases). This CDR3 contains 12 residues. The germline gives CDR1 SGHRS, CDR2 YFSETQ. Deletions cut 4 bases from V and 9 bases from J, with 8 bases between. CDR3 sequence reads: CASSAGASPLHF. CDR3 DNA sequence: TGCGCCAGCAGCGCCGGGGCTTCACCCCTCCACTTT.

The rearrangement joins TRBV5-1 to TRBJ2-5; a possible D gene is TRBD2 (6 bases). This CDR3 region has 16 residues. CDR1 is SGHRS, CDR2 YFSETQ, per germline. Trimming stripped 1 base from V and 5 bases from J, with 18 bases between. The CDR3 region has the DNA TGCGCCAGCAGCTTGTCCCTGACGGGCGGGGCGGAGACCCAGTACTTC. Its translation: CASSLSLTGGAETQYF.

This clone appeared once. This chain links TRBV7-3 with TRBJ2-1; 8 bases line up with TRBD1. The ends lost 5 bases at V and 6 bases at J; junction bases unmatched: 6. The CDR3 extends over 14 amino acids. Per germline, CDR1 SGHTA and CDR2 FQGTGA. DNA for the CDR3: TGTGCCAGCAGCACAACCCAGGGGGCCAATGAGCAGTTCTTC. Translated, it gives CASSTTQGANEQFF.

This clone has a count of ten or more. This chain connects TRBV7-6 to TRBJ2-5; TRBD1 aligns across 7 bases. The CDR3 runs 14 residues. J gave up 5 bases and V 6 bases, and 9 bases lay outside the gene matches. Germline V lookup: CDR1 SGHVS, CDR2 FNYEAQ. DNA of the CDR3: TGTGCCAGCAGGCCTCCGGGACAGTGGGAGACCCAGTACTTC. Residues: CASRPPGQWETQYF.

J is TRBJ1-5 and V is TRBV2, with TRBD1 identical over 7 bases. Germline CDR1 reads SNHLY; CDR2 reads FYNNEI. V lost 7 bases, J lost 0 bases, and 9 bases stayed unmatched. This CDR3 has 16 amino acids. CDR3 sequence: CASMGRNRGSNQPQHF. CDR3 DNA: TGTGCCAGCATGGGAAGGAACAGGGGTAGCAATCAGCCCCAGCATTTT. Variable domain in full (rest from reference TRBV2 and TRBJ1-5): EPEVTQTPSHQVTQMGQEVILRCVPISNHLYFYWYRQILGQKVEFLVSFYNNEISEKSEIFDDQFSVERPDGSNFTLKIRSTKLEDSAMYFCASMGRNRGSNQPQHFGDGTRLSIL.

This chain links TRBV25-1 with TRBJ2-5, with TRBD1 matching 7 bases. CDR1 is MGHDK, CDR2 SYGVNS, per germline. The CDR3 loop spans 13 amino acids. V dropped 3 bases and J dropped 4; count of bases not matched to a gene: 2. In nucleotides, the CDR3 is TGTGCCAGCAGTGATAGGGGGCGAGAGACCCAGTACTTC. It encodes CASSDRGRETQYF.

V gene TRBV5-6 combines with J gene TRBJ1-2; D might be TRBD1 (5 bases). Germline V gene lookup returns CDR1 SGHDT and CDR2 YYEEEE. CDR3 size: 13 residues. V was cut by 2 bases and J by 8 bases, with 13 bases left in between. The chain's CDR3 is CASSFAGRVGYTF. CDR3 coding DNA: TGTGCCAGCAGCTTCGCAGGGAGGGTCGGCTACACCTTC. The complete variable domain, with remaining parts taken from reference TRBV5-6 and TRBJ1-2, reads DAGVTQSPTHLIKTRGQQVTLRCSPKSGHDTVSWYQQALGQGPQFIFQYYEEEERQRGNFPDRFSGHQFPNYSSELNVNALLLGDSALYLCASSFAGRVGYTFGSGTRLTVV.

The chain couples TRBV5-1 to TRBJ1-4; D is perhaps TRBD1 (5 bases). The CDR3 is 13 residues long. Germline V CDR1 and CDR2: SGHRS, YFSETQ. Trimming removed 1 base from V and 8 bases from J, with 9 bases in between. The chain's CDR3 is CASSLMGDEKLFF. The CDR3, as DNA: TGCGCCAGCAGCTTGATGGGGGACGAAAAACTGTTTTTT.

In this sample, this clone turned up a few times. This chain connects TRBV4-3 to TRBJ1-1, with D hard to call. Trimming cost V 1 base and J 2 bases, with 11 bases left between them. CDR3 size: 15 residues. Germline V lookup: CDR1 LGHNA, CDR2 YSLEER. Here the CDR3 DNA reads TGCGCCAGCAGCCAAGCGGGCCTCGGAAACACTGAAGCTTTCTTT. Amino acid sequence: CASSQAGLGNTEAFF.